These T cell receptor beta chains were read from a single sample in a study of blood T cell repertoires in COVID-19. The table came from immunoSEQ multiplex PCR; TCRdb's copy has only in-frame clones and leaves some out. Among 60,000 to 65,000 clones, 70% to 85% were seen once, and the ten largest hold approximately 18%. Source material: peripheral blood. The receptors were gathered from a man between 60 and 70 years old with acute or convalescent COVID-19. The CDR3 runs from the conserved cysteine through the conserved F or W. A D gene is named only where the DNA matches it firmly. Clone size, where shown, is once, few, many, or a class for clones that have expanded.

clone_size: -
d_call: TRBD2
v_call: TRBV7-2
j_call: TRBJ2-3
cdr3_aa: CASRRTSASTDTQYF

clone_size: -
d_call: -
v_call: TRBV27
j_call: TRBJ1-5
cdr3_aa: CASSFAQGQPQHF

clone_size: -
d_call: TRBD1
v_call: TRBV6-2/TRBV6-3
j_call: TRBJ1-5
cdr3_aa: CASSLNTGGGSNQPQHF

clone_size: -
d_call: TRBD1
v_call: TRBV7-9
j_call: TRBJ2-7
cdr3_aa: CASSPGQAVNEQYF

clone_size: -
d_call: TRBD1
v_call: TRBV28
j_call: TRBJ1-5
cdr3_aa: CASSPGTGINQPQHF

clone_size: -
d_call: -
v_call: TRBV2
j_call: TRBJ1-6
cdr3_aa: CASSEWQANSPLHF

clone_size: -
d_call: TRBD1
v_call: TRBV30
j_call: TRBJ1-2
cdr3_aa: CAWMGTGRANYGYTF

clone_size: -
d_call: TRBD2
v_call: TRBV7-8
j_call: TRBJ2-1
cdr3_aa: CASSQGLAGVNEQFF

clone_size: -
d_call: -
v_call: TRBV6-5
j_call: TRBJ2-7
cdr3_aa: CASSYSEGAYEQYF

clone_size: -
d_call: -
v_call: TRBV5-1
j_call: TRBJ2-5
cdr3_aa: CASSQGANPVQETQYF

clone_size: -
d_call: TRBD2
v_call: TRBV7-6
j_call: TRBJ2-1
cdr3_aa: CASSLSGSSYNEQFF

clone_size: -
d_call: -
v_call: TRBV21-1
j_call: TRBJ2-1
cdr3_aa: CASGGLAGDWPHEQFF

clone_size: -
d_call: TRBD1
v_call: TRBV19
j_call: TRBJ1-1
cdr3_aa: CASSIQGATEAFF

clone_size: -
d_call: -
v_call: TRBV20-1
j_call: TRBJ2-3
cdr3_aa: CSVQTADTQYF

clone_size: -
d_call: -
v_call: TRBV30
j_call: TRBJ1-5
cdr3_aa: CAWSGNLRGNQPQHF

clone_size: -
d_call: -
v_call: TRBV6-5
j_call: TRBJ1-5
cdr3_aa: CASSGGFNQPQHF

clone_size: -
d_call: -
v_call: TRBV7-6
j_call: TRBJ1-3
cdr3_aa: CASSSLLAGNTIYF

clone_size: -
d_call: TRBD2
v_call: TRBV6-5
j_call: TRBJ2-7
cdr3_aa: CASSYRLAGAGEQYF

clone_size: -
d_call: TRBD1
v_call: TRBV18
j_call: TRBJ2-1
cdr3_aa: CASSPKGTGGFNEQFF

clone_size: -
d_call: -
v_call: TRBV2
j_call: TRBJ2-5
cdr3_aa: CASSAVEETQYF

clone_size: once
d_call: TRBD1
v_call: TRBV6-1
j_call: TRBJ1-6
cdr3_aa: CASSEPGGYNSPLHF

clone_size: -
d_call: -
v_call: TRBV3-1/TRBV3-2
j_call: TRBJ2-7
cdr3_aa: CASSQVFGYLPSYEQYF

clone_size: -
d_call: -
v_call: TRBV3-1/TRBV3-2
j_call: TRBJ2-7
cdr3_aa: CASSQVGGSYEQYF

clone_size: -
d_call: TRBD2
v_call: TRBV5-4
j_call: TRBJ2-3
cdr3_aa: CASSSRTSGSADTQYF

clone_size: -
d_call: TRBD2
v_call: TRBV7-2
j_call: TRBJ2-3
cdr3_aa: CASTSGSTDTQYF